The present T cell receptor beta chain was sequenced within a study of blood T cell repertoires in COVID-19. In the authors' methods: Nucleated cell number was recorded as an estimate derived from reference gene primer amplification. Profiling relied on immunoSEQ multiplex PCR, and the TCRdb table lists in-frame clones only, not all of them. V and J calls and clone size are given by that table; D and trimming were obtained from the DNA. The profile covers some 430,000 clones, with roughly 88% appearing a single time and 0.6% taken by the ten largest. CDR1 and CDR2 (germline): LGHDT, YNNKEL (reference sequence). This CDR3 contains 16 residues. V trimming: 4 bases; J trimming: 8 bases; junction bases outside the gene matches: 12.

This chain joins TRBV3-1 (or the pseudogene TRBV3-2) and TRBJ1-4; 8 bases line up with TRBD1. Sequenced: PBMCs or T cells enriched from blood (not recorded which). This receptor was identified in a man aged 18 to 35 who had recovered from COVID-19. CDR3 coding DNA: TGTGCCAGCAGCCGGACCACTATAGACAGGGGCGAAAAACTGTTTTTT. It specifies CASSRTTIDRGEKLFF.